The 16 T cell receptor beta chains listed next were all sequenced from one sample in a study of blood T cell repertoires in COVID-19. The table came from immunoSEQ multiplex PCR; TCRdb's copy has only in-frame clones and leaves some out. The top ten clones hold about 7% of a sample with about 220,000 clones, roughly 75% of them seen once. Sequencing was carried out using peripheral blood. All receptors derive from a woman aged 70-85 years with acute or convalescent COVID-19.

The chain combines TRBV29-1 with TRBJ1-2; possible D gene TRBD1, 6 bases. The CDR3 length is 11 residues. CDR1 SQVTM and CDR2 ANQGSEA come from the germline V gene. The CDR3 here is CIFSGVYGYTF. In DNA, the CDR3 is TGCATCTTCTCAGGGGTCTATGGCTACACCTTC.

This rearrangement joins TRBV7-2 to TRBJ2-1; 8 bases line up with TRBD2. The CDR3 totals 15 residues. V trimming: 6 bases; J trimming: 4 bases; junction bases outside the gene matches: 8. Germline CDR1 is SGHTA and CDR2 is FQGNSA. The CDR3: CASSRAGGRYNEQFF. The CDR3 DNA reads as TGTGCCAGCAGTCGCGCGGGGGGCCGATACAATGAGCAGTTCTTC.

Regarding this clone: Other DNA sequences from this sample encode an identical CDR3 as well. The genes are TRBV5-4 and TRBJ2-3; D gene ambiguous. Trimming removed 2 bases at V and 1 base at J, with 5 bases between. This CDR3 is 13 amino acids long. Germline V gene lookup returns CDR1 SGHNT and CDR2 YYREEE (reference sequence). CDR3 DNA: TGTGCCAGCAGCTTTCAGGGCACAGATACGCAGTATTTT. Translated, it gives CASSFQGTDTQYF.

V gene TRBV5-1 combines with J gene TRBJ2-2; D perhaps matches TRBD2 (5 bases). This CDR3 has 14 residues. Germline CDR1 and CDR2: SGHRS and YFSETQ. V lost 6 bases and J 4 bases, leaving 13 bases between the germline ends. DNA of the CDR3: TGCGCCAGCATGGGAGCGTATTCCACCGGGGAGCTGTTTTTT. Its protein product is CASMGAYSTGELFF.

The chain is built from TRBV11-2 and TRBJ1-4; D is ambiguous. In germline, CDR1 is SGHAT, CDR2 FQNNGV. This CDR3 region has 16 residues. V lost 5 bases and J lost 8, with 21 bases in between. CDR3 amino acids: CASSPPVDPRREKLFF. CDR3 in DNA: TGTGCCAGCAGCCCCCCCGTGGATCCGCGGCGGGAAAAACTGTTTTTT.

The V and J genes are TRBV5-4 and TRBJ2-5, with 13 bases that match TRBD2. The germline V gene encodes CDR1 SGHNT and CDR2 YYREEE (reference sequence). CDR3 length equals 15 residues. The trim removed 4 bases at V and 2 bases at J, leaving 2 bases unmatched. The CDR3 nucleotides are TGTGCCAGCAGCCCGACTAGCGGGGGGCAAGAGACCCAGTACTTC. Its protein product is CASSPTSGGQETQYF.

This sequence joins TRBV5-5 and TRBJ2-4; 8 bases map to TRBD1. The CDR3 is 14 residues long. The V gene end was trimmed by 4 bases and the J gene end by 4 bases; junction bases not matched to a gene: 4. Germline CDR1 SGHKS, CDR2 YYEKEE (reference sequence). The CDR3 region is CASSPGQEKNIQYF. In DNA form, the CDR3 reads TGTGCCAGCAGCCCGGGACAGGAAAAAAACATTCAGTACTTC. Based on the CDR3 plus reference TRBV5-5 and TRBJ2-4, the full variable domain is DAGVTQSPTHLIKTRGQQVTLRCSPISGHKSVSWYQQVLGQGPQFIFQYYEKEERGRGNFPDRFSARQFPNYSSELNVNALLLGDSALYLCASSPGQEKNIQYFGAGTRLSVL.

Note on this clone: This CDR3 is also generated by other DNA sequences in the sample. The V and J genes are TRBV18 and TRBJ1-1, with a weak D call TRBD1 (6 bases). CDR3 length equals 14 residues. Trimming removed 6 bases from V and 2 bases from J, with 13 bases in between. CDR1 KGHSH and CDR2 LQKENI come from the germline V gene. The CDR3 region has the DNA TGTGCCAGCTCCCCCGGACAGAAAAACACTGAAGCTTTCTTT. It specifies CASSPGQKNTEAFF.

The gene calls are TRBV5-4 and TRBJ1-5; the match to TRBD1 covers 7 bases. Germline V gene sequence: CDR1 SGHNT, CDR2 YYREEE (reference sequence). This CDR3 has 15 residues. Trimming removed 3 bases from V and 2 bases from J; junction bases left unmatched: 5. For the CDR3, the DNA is TGTGCCAGCAGCTCTGACAGGGAAGGCAATCAGCCCCAGCATTTT. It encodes CASSSDREGNQPQHF.

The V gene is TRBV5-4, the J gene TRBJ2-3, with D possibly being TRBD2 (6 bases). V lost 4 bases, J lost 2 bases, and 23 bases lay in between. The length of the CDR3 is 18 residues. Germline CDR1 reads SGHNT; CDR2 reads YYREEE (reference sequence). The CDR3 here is CASSPTPFQRATTDTQYF. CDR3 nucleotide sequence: TGTGCCAGCAGCCCAACCCCATTCCAGCGGGCAACCACAGATACGCAGTATTTT.

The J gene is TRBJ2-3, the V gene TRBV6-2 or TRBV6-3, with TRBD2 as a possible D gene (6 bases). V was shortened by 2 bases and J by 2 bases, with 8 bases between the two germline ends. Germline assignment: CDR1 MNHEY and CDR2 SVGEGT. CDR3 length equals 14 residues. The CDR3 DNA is TGTGCCAGCAGTTACGTAGCGGACACAGATACGCAGTATTTT. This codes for CASSYVADTDTQYF.

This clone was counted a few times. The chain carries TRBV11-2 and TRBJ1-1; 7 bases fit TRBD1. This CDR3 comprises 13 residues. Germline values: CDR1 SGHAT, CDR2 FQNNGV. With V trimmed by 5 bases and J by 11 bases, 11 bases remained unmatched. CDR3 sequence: CASSRSPGGKAFF. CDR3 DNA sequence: TGTGCCAGCAGCCGGTCCCCAGGGGGGAAGGCTTTCTTT.

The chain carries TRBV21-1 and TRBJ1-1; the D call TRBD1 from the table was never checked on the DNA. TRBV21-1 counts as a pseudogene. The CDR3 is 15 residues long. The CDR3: CASSKVVPQNTEAFF. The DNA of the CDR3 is TGTGCCAGCAGCAAAGTTGTCCCCCAGAACACTGAAGCTTTCTTT.

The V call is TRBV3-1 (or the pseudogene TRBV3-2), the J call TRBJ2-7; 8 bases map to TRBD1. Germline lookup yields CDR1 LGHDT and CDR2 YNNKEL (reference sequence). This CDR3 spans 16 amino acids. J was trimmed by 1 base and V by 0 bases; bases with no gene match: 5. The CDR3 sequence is CASSQEGGTGSYEQYF. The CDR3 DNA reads TGTGCCAGCAGCCAAGAAGGGGGGACAGGTTCCTACGAGCAGTACTTC.

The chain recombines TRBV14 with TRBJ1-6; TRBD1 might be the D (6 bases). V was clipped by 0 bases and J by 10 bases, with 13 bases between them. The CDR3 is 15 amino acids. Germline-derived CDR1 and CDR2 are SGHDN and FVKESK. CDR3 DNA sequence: TGTGCCAGCAGCCAAGAGCAGGGGAATTTATCACCCCTCCACTTT. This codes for CASSQEQGNLSPLHF.

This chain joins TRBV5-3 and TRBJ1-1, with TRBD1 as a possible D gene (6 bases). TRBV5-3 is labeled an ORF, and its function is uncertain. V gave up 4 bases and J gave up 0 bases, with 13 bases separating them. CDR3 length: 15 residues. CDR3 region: CARSGNRDLNTEAFF. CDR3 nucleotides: TGTGCCAGAAGCGGAAACAGGGACCTGAACACTGAAGCTTTCTTT.